Below are 13 T cell receptor beta chains sequenced from a single sample in a study of cytomegalovirus exposure and HLA in healthy donors. The primer mix had 60 Vbeta and 13 Jbeta primers. TCRdb keeps only in-frame clones here, not all; method: immunoSEQ multiplex PCR. The repertoire holds 95,000 to 100,000 clones, with roughly 82% as singletons. The specimen sequenced was PBMCs. Source of these receptors: a man in his fifties in good health and CMV-seronegative.

This chain uses TRBV28 with TRBJ2-5; 11 bases map to TRBD1. The DNA end favors TRBJ2-7, so the J call may be wrong. The CDR3 is 17 residues long. CDR1 is MDHEN and CDR2 is SYDVKM in the germline V gene. CDR3 nucleotides: TGTGCCAGCAGCCAGAGGCCCCGGACAGGGGGCCCCTACGAGCAGTACTTC. Its translation is CASSQRPRTGGPYEQYF.

The chain recombines TRBV28 with TRBJ2-5; 9 bases are a match to TRBD1. This CDR3 region has 14 residues. Germline V gives CDR1 MDHEN, CDR2 SYDVKM. Germline trimming cut 7 bases from V and 2 bases from J; bases unmatched to any gene: 5. The CDR3 DNA reads TGTGCCAGCAACCGAGGACAGGGGCAAGAGACCCAGTACTTC. It encodes CASNRGQGQETQYF.

This chain connects TRBV5-6 to TRBJ2-3, with 8 bases identical to TRBD1. Germline trimming cut 4 bases from V and 2 bases from J; bases unmatched to any gene: 6. The V gene's germline CDR1 is SGHDT and CDR2 YYEEEE. The CDR3 consists of 15 residues. The CDR3 sequence: CASSRDRGNTDTQYF. The CDR3 region has the DNA TGTGCCAGCAGCCGTGACAGGGGAAACACAGATACGCAGTATTTT.

This clone was seen a handful of times. The J gene is TRBJ2-3, the V gene TRBV18, with no clear D. CDR1 is KGHSH and CDR2 is LQKENI in the germline V gene. The CDR3 is made up of 16 amino acids. Trimming pared 3 bases from V and 1 base from J, leaving 14 bases between. This CDR3 reads CASSPNAPGGTDTQYF. Here the CDR3 DNA reads TGTGCCAGCTCACCTAACGCCCCCGGTGGCACAGATACGCAGTATTTT.

The chain is built from TRBV7-8 and TRBJ1-3; D possibly corresponds to TRBD1 (5 bases). V shed 0 bases and J shed 5 bases, with 8 bases lying between them. CDR3 length: 14 residues. Germline loops: CDR1 SGHVS, CDR2 FQNEAQ. The CDR3 region is CASSLAQGRNTIYF. The CDR3 nucleotides are TGTGCCAGCAGCTTAGCGCAGGGCAGAAACACCATATATTTT.

The rearrangement links TRBV19 to TRBJ1-6; no definite D call. V shed 5 bases and J shed 9 bases, with 8 bases lying between them. Germline V CDR1 and CDR2: LNHDA, SQIVND (reference sequence). The CDR3 extends over 12 amino acids. The CDR3 region is CASSSGRSPLHF. CDR3 bases: TGTGCCAGTAGTTCAGGTCGTTCACCCCTCCACTTT.

This rearrangement joins TRBV5-6 to TRBJ2-1; a weak D match, TRBD1 (6 bases). The length of the CDR3 is 13 residues. Trimming pared 4 bases from V and 16 bases from J, leaving 21 bases between. Germline V lookup: CDR1 SGHDT, CDR2 YYEEEE. For the CDR3, the DNA is TGTGCCAGCAGCAGGGAAAACAGGGTCGGGACCTTCTTC. The encoded protein is CASSRENRVGTFF.

The table lists this clone with a count of one. The rearrangement joins TRBV5-6 to TRBJ1-5; no clear D. The CDR3 runs 14 residues. Trimming took 3 bases from V and 7 from J, leaving 14 bases between them. In germline, CDR1 is SGHDT, CDR2 YYEEEE. CDR3 sequence: CASSYQTGGQPQHF. CDR3 nucleotide sequence: TGTGCCAGCAGCTACCAGACTGGAGGACAGCCCCAGCATTTT.

This clone is a singleton in its sample. CDR3 sequence: CASSQGSRTDTQYF. The CDR3 DNA sequence: TGTGCCAGCAGCCAGGGATCAAGAACAGATACGCAGTATTTT. This chain connects TRBV5-4 to TRBJ2-3; weak D call: TRBD1 (5 bases). Trimming removed 4 bases at V and 3 bases at J, with 12 bases between. This CDR3 spans 14 amino acids. The germline V gene encodes CDR1 SGHNT and CDR2 YYREEE (reference sequence).

J is TRBJ2-2 and V is TRBV15; no definite D call. With 4 bases removed from V and 5 bases from J, the gap between germline ends came to 11 bases. The CDR3 spans 14 residues. From germline, CDR1 is LNHNV and CDR2 YYDKDF (reference sequence). CDR3 DNA: TGTGCCACCAGCATGAGACTTGGAACCGGGGAGCTGTTTTTT. Translation gives CATSMRLGTGELFF.

The rearrangement links TRBV6-5 to TRBJ2-1; a possible D gene is TRBD1 (5 bases). Germline V lookup: CDR1 MNHEY, CDR2 SVGAGI. Deletions cut 7 bases from V and 6 bases from J, with 13 bases between. The CDR3 is made up of 13 amino acids. CDR3 DNA sequence: TGTGCCAGCAAGAGGTCAGGGCGCAATGAGCAGTTCTTC. This gives the protein CASKRSGRNEQFF.

This clone occurred a few times. The chain recombines TRBV27 with TRBJ2-4; no definite D call. Germline loops: CDR1 MNHEY, CDR2 SMNVEV (reference sequence). The V end was cut by 6 bases, the J end by 3 bases, with 12 bases between. The length of the CDR3 is 14 residues. CDR3 residues: CASRQSVDKNIQYF. The CDR3, as DNA: TGTGCCAGCAGGCAATCGGTCGACAAAAACATTCAGTACTTC.

The chain links TRBV2 to TRBJ1-1, with unresolved D. V dropped 5 bases and J dropped 4 bases, with 14 bases sitting between them. The CDR3 runs to 14 residues. The germline CDR1 and CDR2 sequences are SNHLY and FYNNEI. The CDR3 sequence: CASSRVRTSTEAFF. In DNA form, the CDR3 reads TGTGCCAGCAGTCGCGTGAGAACCTCCACTGAAGCTTTCTTT.